The 24 T cell receptor beta chains below come from one sample, sequenced in a study of vaccination and CD4 T cells after COVID-19. Sequenced with the Oncomine TCR Beta short-read assay was DNA taken from cultured CD4+ T cells. TCRdb redid the calling of the PCR reads with MiXCR, one entry per CDR3 protein. The table has about 16,000 distinct CDR3 sequences, less than 40% seen once. Treatment reported: roughly 11-day PBMC culture with coronavirus spike peptide pools or control peptides (ViraFEST assay). These receptors' targets are unknown. Sequencing was performed on CD4+ T cells from blood, cultured in vitro, taken before SARS-CoV-2 vaccination. These receptors came from a human donor who received a COVID-19 vaccine.

This clonotype turned up a few times. The chain combines TRBV6-1 with TRBJ1-3, with no clear D. There are 12 residues in the CDR3. Looked up from germline, CDR1 is MNHNS and CDR2 is SASEGT. V lost 11 bases, J lost 1 base, and 9 bases lay in between. CDR3 amino acids: CAGLVSGNTIYF. CDR3 nucleotide sequence: TGTGCCGGCCTCGTATCTGGAAACACCATATATTTT.

This clonotype has just a few counts. The rearrangement links TRBV20-1 to TRBJ2-7; 7 nucleotides align to TRBD1. Looked up from germline, CDR1 is DFQATT and CDR2 is SNEGSKA (reference sequence). The CDR3 spans 16 residues. J gave up 6 bases and V 0 bases, and 14 bases lay outside the gene matches. The CDR3 loop is CSARDFASQGVLEQYF. The DNA for the CDR3 is TGCAGTGCTAGAGATTTTGCTAGCCAGGGGGTTCTCGAGCAGTACTTC.

This clonotype came up a few times. The V gene is TRBV7-9, the J gene TRBJ1-2, with TRBD1 matching over 9 bases. The CDR3 loop spans 14 amino acids. Germline CDR1 reads SEHNR; CDR2 reads FQNEAQ (reference sequence). The ends lost 5 bases at V and 8 bases at J; junction bases unmatched: 9. The CDR3 coding sequence is TGTGCCAGCAGCCCTCTTACAGGGGGCAAAGGCTACACCTTC. Encoded protein: CASSPLTGGKGYTF.

The chain employs TRBV9 and TRBJ1-3, with 7 bases matching TRBD1. J lost 0 bases, V lost 2 bases, and 2 bases had no gene match. Looked up from germline, CDR1 is SGDLS and CDR2 is YYNGEE. The CDR3 contains 15 residues. This CDR3 is CASSVNRGSGNTIYF. CDR3 sequence (DNA): TGTGCCAGCAGCGTGAACAGGGGCTCTGGAAACACCATATATTTT.

Concerning this clonotype itself: It is likely a read error, because the conserved phenylalanine at the end of the CDR3 is missing. The chain links TRBV20-1 to TRBJ2-5; 10 nucleotides align to TRBD2. The CDR3 totals 14 residues. CDR1 and CDR2 from the germline V gene are DFQATT and SNEGSKA (reference sequence). J was trimmed by 2 bases and V by 6 bases; bases with no gene match: 6. The CDR3 DNA follows: TGCAGTGCCCTTAGCGGGGGGCCACAAGAGACCCAGTACCTC. Its translation is CSALSGGPQETQYL.

In its sample, this clonotype was seen once. V is TRBV9 and J is TRBJ1-5, with D unclear. V lost 0 bases and J 4 bases, leaving 11 bases between the germline ends. This CDR3 contains 15 residues. CDR1 is SGDLS and CDR2 is YYNGEE in the germline V gene. For the CDR3, the DNA is TGTGCCAGCAGCGTAGGAGGGTCCCCTAATCAGCCCCAGCATTTT. Amino acid sequence: CASSVGGSPNQPQHF.

J is TRBJ2-5 and V is TRBV11-2, with TRBD2 identical over 16 bases. The trim removed 5 bases at V and 3 bases at J, leaving 3 bases unmatched. Germline loops: CDR1 SGHAT, CDR2 FQNNGV. The CDR3 covers 16 residues. CDR3 nucleotide sequence: TGTGCCAGCAGCCCGGGGACTAGCGGGGGGGAAGAGACCCAGTACTTC. Protein sequence: CASSPGTSGGEETQYF.

The gene calls are TRBV5-1 and TRBJ1-1; 8 bases are shared with TRBD1. Germline assignment: CDR1 SGHRS and CDR2 YFSETQ. CDR3 length equals 13 residues. J lost 5 bases, V lost 5 bases, and 5 bases had no gene match. This chain's CDR3 is CASSTQGGTEAFF. The CDR3 region has the DNA TGCGCCAGCAGTACACAGGGGGGTACTGAAGCTTTCTTT.

The J gene is TRBJ1-1, the V gene TRBV7-9; no clear D gene. Germline CDR1 is SEHNR and CDR2 is FQNEAQ (reference sequence). CDR3 length equals 14 residues. V gave up 7 bases and J gave up 0 bases, with 12 bases separating them. The CDR3 is CASTLAALNTEAFF. CDR3 nucleotides: TGTGCCAGCACCCTTGCAGCACTGAACACTGAAGCTTTCTTT.

DNA of the CDR3: TGTGCCAGCAGCTTAAACAGGGGAATGGCTGGAAACACCATATATTTT. Translated, it gives CASSLNRGMAGNTIYF. V is TRBV7-2 and J is TRBJ1-3; 7 positions match TRBD1. Germline loops: CDR1 SGHTA, CDR2 FQGNSA. The CDR3 loop spans 16 amino acids. The ends lost 2 bases at V and 2 bases at J; junction bases unmatched: 6.

V and J are TRBV6-1 and TRBJ1-4; D possibly corresponds to TRBD1 (5 bases). This CDR3 has 15 amino acids. V was shortened by 1 base and J by 6 bases, with 12 bases between the two germline ends. Germline assignment: CDR1 MNHNS and CDR2 SASEGT. CDR3 coding DNA: TGTGCCAGCAGTGAAGTGGGGGTCGCCGATGAAAAACTGTTTTTT. It translates to CASSEVGVADEKLFF.

In DNA, the CDR3 is TGTGCCAGCAGCCTCCCTCCCCTTAACTATGGCTACACCTTC. Translating gives CASSLPPLNYGYTF. The rearrangement joins TRBV28 to TRBJ1-2; D is undetermined. The CDR3 runs 14 residues. Looked up from germline, CDR1 is MDHEN and CDR2 is SYDVKM. V was trimmed by 6 bases and J by 1 base, leaving 12 bases between them.

This clonotype has more than one count but fewer than ten. This chain links TRBV12-3 or TRBV12-4 with TRBJ2-5, with D uncertain. V was cut by 1 base and J by 1 base, with 7 bases left in between. CDR3 length: 14 residues. The CDR3 coding sequence is TGTGCCAGCAGTTTAGGGGTACTCCAAGAGACCCAGTACTTC. It is translated as CASSLGVLQETQYF.

The chain employs TRBV2 and TRBJ2-7; TRBD1 might be the D (5 bases). V shed 11 bases and J shed 2 bases, with 16 bases lying between them. The CDR3 consists of 13 residues. Germline assignment: CDR1 SNHLY and CDR2 FYNNEI. CDR3 amino acids: CAPWAGWAYEQYF. As DNA, the CDR3 is TGTGCCCCGTGGGCAGGGTGGGCCTACGAGCAGTACTTC.

This clonotype is categorized as large. The V call is TRBV20-1, the J call TRBJ1-1; TRBD1 aligns across 11 bases. Germline V gene data show CDR1 as DFQATT and CDR2 as SNEGSKA (reference sequence). This CDR3 contains 14 residues. The J segment lost 6 bases and the V segment lost 6 bases, leaving 9 bases of the junction unmatched. This CDR3 is CSAVSGTGGPEAFF. In DNA, the CDR3 is TGCAGTGCCGTTAGCGGGACAGGGGGACCTGAAGCTTTCTTT.

The table lists this clonotype with a few counts. This rearrangement joins TRBV6-1 to TRBJ1-1; D gene uncertain. The V gene's germline CDR1 is MNHNS and CDR2 SASEGT. The V and J ends lost 6 bases and 1 base respectively, with 12 bases between them. The CDR3 sequence is 14 residues long. CDR3 residues: CASSRGPANTEAFF. The DNA for the CDR3 is TGTGCCAGCAGCCGCGGACCGGCGAACACTGAAGCTTTCTTT.

The table lists this clonotype with a few counts. The chain couples TRBV24-1 to TRBJ1-4; D gene uncertain. CDR1 is KGHDR and CDR2 is SFDVKD in the germline V gene. The germline V and J ends were trimmed by 8 bases and 6 bases, with 21 bases remaining between them. The CDR3 length is 16 residues. CDR3 DNA: TGTGCCACCACTATGGCGGCAGGTACATATGATGAAAAACTGTTTTTT. Protein sequence: CATTMAAGTYDEKLFF.

In nucleotides, the CDR3 is TGTGCCCTACACGACAGCTCTGGGGCCAACGTCCTGACTTTC. Translation gives CALHDSSGANVLTF. The genes are TRBV7-9 and TRBJ2-6, with D tentatively TRBD1 (5 bases). Deletions cut 11 bases from V and 0 bases from J, with 11 bases between. The CDR3 length is 14 residues. Germline CDR1 reads SEHNR; CDR2 reads FQNEAQ (reference sequence).

This clonotype was picked up a small number of times. The chain joins TRBV2 to TRBJ1-2; tentative D call: TRBD1 (5 bases). The CDR3 loop spans 11 amino acids. Trimming pared 6 bases from V and 7 bases from J, leaving 9 bases between. Germline values: CDR1 SNHLY, CDR2 FYNNEI. This chain's CDR3 is CASRGLSGYTF. The CDR3 DNA is TGTGCCAGCAGGGGGCTCAGTGGCTACACCTTC.

The rearrangement links TRBV5-4 to TRBJ1-5; D possibly corresponds to TRBD1 (5 bases). The CDR3 covers 12 residues. CDR1 and CDR2 from the germline V gene are SGHNT and YYREEE (reference sequence). The V gene lost 0 bases and the J gene lost 11 bases, with 9 bases spanning the gap. The CDR3 nucleotides are TGTGCCAGCAGCTTGGACTCGGGGGCCCAGCATTTT. Translation: CASSLDSGAQHF.

V gene TRBV29-1 combines with J gene TRBJ2-3; no clear D gene. In germline, CDR1 is SQVTM, CDR2 ANQGSEA. CDR3 size: 15 residues. Trimming left V 5 bases short and J 1 base short, with 16 bases between. This CDR3 reads CSVCFRAGRTDTQYF. The CDR3 DNA sequence: TGCAGCGTTTGTTTCCGGGCAGGACGCACAGATACGCAGTATTTT.

This chain connects TRBV20-1 to TRBJ2-1, with TRBD2 as a possible D gene (6 bases). Per the germline V gene, CDR1 is DFQATT and CDR2 is SNEGSKA (reference sequence). The germline V and J ends were trimmed by 1 base and 4 bases, with 20 bases remaining between them. There are 17 residues in the CDR3. The CDR3 protein is CSARAMHLSGSYNEQFF. The CDR3 coding sequence is TGCAGTGCTAGAGCGATGCATCTGAGCGGGTCATACAATGAGCAGTTCTTC.

The chain employs TRBV19 and TRBJ2-4; no definite D call. V lost 5 bases and J lost 5, with 13 bases in between. The V gene's germline CDR1 is LNHDA and CDR2 SQIVND (reference sequence). The CDR3 runs to 14 residues. The CDR3 loop is CASSPEYRQNIQYF. In DNA, the CDR3 is TGTGCCAGTAGTCCCGAGTATCGCCAAAACATTCAGTACTTC. The variable domain in full, with the rest retrieved from reference TRBV19 and TRBJ2-4, is DGGITQSPKYLFRKEGQNVTLSCEQNLNHDAMYWYRQDPGQGLRLIYYSQIVNDFQKGDIAEGYSVSREKKESFPLTVTSAQKNPTAFYLCASSPEYRQNIQYFGAGTRLSVL.

This chain links TRBV12-3 or TRBV12-4 with TRBJ1-1; D gene uncertain. The CDR3 runs 12 residues. Trimming took 3 bases from V and 3 from J, leaving 5 bases between them. The CDR3 DNA is TGTGCCAGCAGTTTCCCGTACACTGAAGCTTTCTTT. Its translation: CASSFPYTEAFF.